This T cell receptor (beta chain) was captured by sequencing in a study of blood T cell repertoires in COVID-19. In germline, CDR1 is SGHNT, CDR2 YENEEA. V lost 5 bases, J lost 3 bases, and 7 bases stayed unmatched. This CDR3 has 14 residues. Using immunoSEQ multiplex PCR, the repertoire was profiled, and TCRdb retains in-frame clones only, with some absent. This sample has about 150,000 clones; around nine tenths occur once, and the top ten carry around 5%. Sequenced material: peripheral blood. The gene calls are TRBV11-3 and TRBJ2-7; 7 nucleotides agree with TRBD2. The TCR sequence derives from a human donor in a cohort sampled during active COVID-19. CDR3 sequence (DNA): TGTGCCAGCAGCCGCAGCCTAGCGGACTACGAGCAGTACTTC. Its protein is CASSRSLADYEQYF.